The rows below give T cell receptor beta chains drawn from one sample of a study of CD8 T cells in Susac syndrome. One entry per CDR3 protein results from TCRdb running MiXCR on the immunoSEQ multiplex PCR reads. The table shows around 150,000 distinct CDR3 sequences, with 93% occurring only once. Sequencing input: CD4+ T cells from PBMCs. The receptor set was obtained from a human donor in good health. Both conserved end residues are part of each CDR3. D genes are given only for firm matches. A clone size is listed for some rows: how often the clone was seen (once, few, many), or a class if it is expanded.

v_call: TRBV6-6; clone_size: .; j_call: TRBJ2-5; d_call: TRBD2; cdr3_aa: CASRGTSGGQETQYF; cdr3_nt: TGTGCCAGCAGGGGGACTAGCGGGGGGCAAGAGACCCAGTACTTC
v_call: TRBV5-1; clone_size: .; j_call: TRBJ1-6; d_call: .; cdr3_aa: CASSSYGGRSPLHF; cdr3_nt: TGCGCCAGCAGCTCGTACGGGGGTAGATCACCCCTCCACTTT
v_call: TRBV29-1; clone_size: .; j_call: TRBJ1-1; d_call: .; cdr3_aa: CSAFKDMNTEAFF; cdr3_nt: TGCAGCGCTTTCAAGGACATGAACACTGAAGCTTTCTTT
v_call: TRBV5-1; clone_size: few; j_call: TRBJ2-7; d_call: TRBD2; cdr3_aa: CASSLGVASGGIGEQYF; cdr3_nt: TGCGCCAGCAGCCTTGGAGTGGCTAGCGGGGGGATAGGGGAGCAGTACTTC
v_call: TRBV5-1; clone_size: .; j_call: TRBJ2-7; d_call: .; cdr3_aa: CASSHPLGTDLYEQYF; cdr3_nt: TGCGCCAGCAGCCACCCCCTGGGCACAGACCTCTACGAGCAGTACTTC
v_call: TRBV3-1; clone_size: .; j_call: TRBJ2-7; d_call: TRBD2; cdr3_aa: CASSASNGGGAYEQYF; cdr3_nt: TGTGCCAGCAGCGCATCGAACGGCGGGGGGGCCTACGAGCAGTACTTC
v_call: TRBV18; clone_size: once; j_call: TRBJ2-3; d_call: TRBD2; cdr3_aa: CASSPQREVSTDTQYF; cdr3_nt: TGTGCCAGCTCACCGCAGCGGGAAGTAAGCACAGATACGCAGTATTTT
v_call: TRBV11-1; clone_size: .; j_call: TRBJ2-7; d_call: .; cdr3_aa: CASSPSGEKYEQYF; cdr3_nt: TGTGCCAGCTCACCCTCAGGGGAAAAGTACGAGCAGTACTTC
v_call: TRBV6-6; clone_size: .; j_call: TRBJ2-5; d_call: TRBD1; cdr3_aa: CASRGQGPETQYF; cdr3_nt: TGTGCCAGCAGGGGACAGGGACCAGAGACCCAGTACTTC
v_call: TRBV30; clone_size: .; j_call: TRBJ1-4; d_call: .; cdr3_aa: CAWSEGLDGEKLFF; cdr3_nt: TGTGCCTGGAGTGAGGGGTTGGACGGCGAAAAACTGTTTTTT
v_call: TRBV20-1; clone_size: .; j_call: TRBJ2-5; d_call: .; cdr3_aa: CSASSGGSQETQYF; cdr3_nt: TGCAGTGCTAGTTCGGGCGGGTCCCAAGAGACCCAGTACTTC
v_call: TRBV11-2; clone_size: .; j_call: TRBJ1-2; d_call: TRBD1; cdr3_aa: CASSSFLGQGTYGYTF; cdr3_nt: TGTGCCAGCAGCTCTTTCTTAGGACAGGGGACCTATGGCTACACCTTC
v_call: TRBV12-3/TRBV12-4; clone_size: .; j_call: TRBJ2-3; d_call: TRBD1; cdr3_aa: CASSSRTGNRRTDTQYF; cdr3_nt: TGTGCCAGCAGTTCCCGGACAGGGAATAGGCGCACAGATACGCAGTATTTT
v_call: TRBV18; clone_size: .; j_call: TRBJ2-7; d_call: TRBD1; cdr3_aa: CASSPDRVGPYEQYF; cdr3_nt: TGTGCCAGCTCACCGGACAGGGTGGGCCCCTACGAGCAGTACTTC
v_call: TRBV11-2; clone_size: .; j_call: TRBJ1-2; d_call: .; cdr3_aa: CASSPRVNYGYTF; cdr3_nt: TGTGCCAGCAGCCCGAGGGTTAACTATGGCTACACCTTC
v_call: TRBV25-1; clone_size: .; j_call: TRBJ2-5; d_call: .; cdr3_aa: CASSEQTRGTQYF; cdr3_nt: TGTGCCAGCAGTGAACAGACCAGGGGGACCCAGTACTTC
v_call: TRBV6-2/TRBV6-3; clone_size: once; j_call: TRBJ1-2; d_call: .; cdr3_aa: CASSYYDAGANYGYTF; cdr3_nt: TGTGCCAGCAGTTACTATGATGCCGGGGCTAACTATGGCTACACCTTC
v_call: TRBV5-4; clone_size: .; j_call: TRBJ2-1; d_call: TRBD2; cdr3_aa: CASSWGAAGGPGEQFF; cdr3_nt: TGTGCCAGCAGCTGGGGAGCAGCGGGGGGGCCGGGTGAGCAGTTCTTC
v_call: TRBV20-1; clone_size: .; j_call: TRBJ2-2; d_call: TRBD1; cdr3_aa: CSARTGANTGELFF; cdr3_nt: TGCAGTGCTCGGACAGGGGCGAACACCGGGGAGCTGTTTTTT
v_call: TRBV5-1; clone_size: .; j_call: TRBJ1-5; d_call: TRBD1; cdr3_aa: CASSLEPTGTGAQPQHF; cdr3_nt: TGCGCCAGCAGCTTGGAGCCCACCGGGACAGGGGCCCAGCCCCAGCATTTT
v_call: TRBV20-1; clone_size: .; j_call: TRBJ2-2; d_call: .; cdr3_aa: CSARTQGRTGELFF; cdr3_nt: TGCAGTGCTAGAACCCAGGGACGGACCGGGGAGCTGTTTTTT
v_call: TRBV2; clone_size: .; j_call: TRBJ1-5; d_call: .; cdr3_aa: CASSEGLSNQPQHF; cdr3_nt: TGTGCCAGCAGTGAAGGCCTTAGCAATCAGCCCCAGCATTTT
v_call: TRBV29-1; clone_size: .; j_call: TRBJ2-7; d_call: .; cdr3_aa: CSVARTGHSYEQYF; cdr3_nt: TGCAGCGTTGCTCGGACCGGGCACTCCTACGAGCAGTACTTC
v_call: TRBV18; clone_size: .; j_call: TRBJ2-5; d_call: .; cdr3_aa: CASSPGETQYF; cdr3_nt: TGTGCCAGCTCTCCGGGAGAGACCCAGTACTTC
v_call: TRBV2; clone_size: .; j_call: TRBJ2-2; d_call: TRBD2; cdr3_aa: CASSDLRGEDTGELFF; cdr3_nt: TGTGCCAGCAGTGATTTGCGGGGGGAAGACACCGGGGAGCTGTTTTTT
v_call: TRBV7-9; clone_size: .; j_call: TRBJ2-7; d_call: .; cdr3_aa: CASSLGSGGASHEQYF; cdr3_nt: TGTGCCAGCAGCTTAGGTTCGGGGGGCGCGTCCCACGAGCAGTACTTC
v_call: TRBV7-9; clone_size: .; j_call: TRBJ2-7; d_call: .; cdr3_aa: CASSLAAGQEQYF; cdr3_nt: TGTGCCAGCAGCTTAGCTGCAGGGCAAGAGCAGTACTTC
v_call: TRBV12-3/TRBV12-4; clone_size: .; j_call: TRBJ2-1; d_call: .; cdr3_aa: CASSFSRINEQFF; cdr3_nt: TGTGCCAGCAGTTTCTCCAGGATTAATGAGCAGTTCTTC
v_call: TRBV12-3/TRBV12-4; clone_size: .; j_call: TRBJ1-1; d_call: .; cdr3_aa: CASSFPQAEAFF; cdr3_nt: TGTGCCAGCAGTTTTCCCCAGGCTGAAGCTTTCTTT